The rows below give T cell receptor beta chains drawn from one sample of a study of blood T cell repertoires in COVID-19. Produced via immunoSEQ multiplex PCR; TCRdb's table is partial and in-frame only. The data hold 100,000 to 150,000 clones, with more than 90% observed a single time. Sequenced: peripheral blood. The receptors here all came from a man aged 50-60 years with active COVID-19. CDR3s include the opening cysteine and the closing phenylalanine or tryptophan.

>TRBJ2-5|TRBV5-1
CASSLSGGETQYF
>TRBJ2-3|TRBV7-9
CASSLKGGGDTQYF
>TRBJ2-5|TRBV9
CASSPQQDRGLETQYF
>TRBJ2-1|TRBV3-1/TRBV3-2
CASSPPVRTYNEQFF
>TRBJ1-2|TRBV2
CASSEFDYGYTF
>TRBJ1-6|TRBV25-1
CASSYGGEGRNSPLHF
>TRBJ1-1|TRBV7-9
CASSLAVRNTEAFF
>TRBJ2-7|TRBV12-5
CASGLGMTGGEQYF
>TRBJ2-1|TRBV5-1
CASSLDKAGGLSSYNEQFF
>TRBJ2-2|TRBV3-1/TRBV3-2
CASSPYRGPATGELFF
>TRBJ2-1|TRBV2
CASLRQGALDNEQFF
>TRBJ2-2|TRBV19
CASSIQLATGELFF
>TRBJ1-5|TRBV19
CASKAQDRRNQPQHF
>TRBJ2-7|TRBV14
CASSLLGGAGEQYF
>TRBJ2-3|TRBV5-5
CASSLTGGADTQYF
>TRBJ2-2|TRBV25-1
CASKGKGGNTGELFF
>TRBJ1-4|TRBV28
CASWGQLNEKLFF
>TRBJ2-5|TRBV11-3
CASSPQGIKTQYF
>TRBJ2-6|TRBV4-1
CASSQEGASGANVLTF
>TRBJ2-1|TRBV4-1
CASSHLIAGGWNEQFF
>TRBJ2-5|TRBV2
CASMEQYAPGTQYF
>TRBJ1-1|TRBV28
CASSLSQGLTEAFF
>TRBJ2-7|TRBV7-2
CASSLGSGVSYEQYF
>TRBJ2-1|TRBV5-1
CASCPNAGAVRDEQFF
>TRBJ2-2|TRBV3-1/TRBV3-2
CASRAPNTGELFF
>TRBJ1-2|TRBV29-1
CSVEDQGMGYGYTF
>TRBJ2-2|TRBV24-1
CATSDWEGGNTGELFF
>TRBJ1-1|TRBV25-1
CASSFTRGLGGTEAFF
>TRBJ1-2|TRBV20-1
CSARQGGGYTF
>TRBJ1-5|TRBV5-3
CARSFYRFGGNQPQHF
>TRBJ2-1|TRBV5-6
CASTGGTIYNEQFF
>TRBJ1-5|TRBV20-1
CSASLGGGQPQHF
>TRBJ2-2|TRBV6-5
CASSYQGAYGGELFF
>TRBJ2-7|TRBV5-8
CASSANRDRHLMWYF
>TRBJ2-3|TRBV5-6
CASSLDGGFVDTQYF
>TRBJ2-5|TRBV7-3
CASSRGLAGGLETQYF
>TRBJ2-1|TRBV29-1
CSVEGMTGSSYNEQFF
>TRBJ2-3|TRBV5-1
CASSFSTDTQYF
>TRBJ1-1|TRBV7-3
CASSPKPRIRMRGGSTEAFF
>TRBJ1-3|TRBV9
CASSVSNTGNTIYF
>TRBJ2-7|TRBV4-1
CASSQDRGYEQYF
>TRBJ2-5|TRBV30
CAWTTSGTQYF
>TRBJ2-1|TRBV24-1
CATGTSVYFNEQFF
>TRBJ2-2|TRBV3-1/TRBV3-2
CASSQGLAGELFF
>TRBJ1-1|TRBV7-9
CASSSVTEAFF
>TRBJ2-6|TRBV28
CASSSNRLRDGPTANVLTF
>TRBJ1-1|TRBV10-3
CASRGGMNTEAFF
>TRBJ1-1|TRBV6-4
CASSPGTKNTEAFF
>TRBJ1-2|TRBV5-6
CASSSLGQGALADGYTF
>TRBJ2-7|TRBV19
CASSMGTSGEQYF
>TRBJ1-1|TRBV19
CASSKAFGAGHTEAFF
>TRBJ1-1|TRBV14
CASSRAGAADTEAFF
>TRBJ2-5|TRBV6-1
CASSEGTGLFQETQYF
>TRBJ2-5|TRBV5-6
CASSSRDSFRGKTQYF
>TRBJ2-7|TRBV18
CASSPMGQSSYEQYF